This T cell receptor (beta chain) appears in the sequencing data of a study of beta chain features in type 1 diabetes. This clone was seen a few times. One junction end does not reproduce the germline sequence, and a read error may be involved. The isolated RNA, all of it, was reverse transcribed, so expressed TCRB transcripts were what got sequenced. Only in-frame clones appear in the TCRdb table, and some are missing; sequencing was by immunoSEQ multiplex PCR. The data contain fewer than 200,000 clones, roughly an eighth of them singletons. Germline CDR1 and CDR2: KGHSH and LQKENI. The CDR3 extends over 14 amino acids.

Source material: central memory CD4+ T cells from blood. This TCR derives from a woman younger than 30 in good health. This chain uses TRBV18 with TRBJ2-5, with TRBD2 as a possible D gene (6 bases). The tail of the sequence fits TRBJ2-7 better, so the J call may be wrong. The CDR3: CASSPPGLRYEQYF. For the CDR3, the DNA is TGTGCCAGCTCGCCACCGGGACTGCGATACGAGCAGTACTTC.